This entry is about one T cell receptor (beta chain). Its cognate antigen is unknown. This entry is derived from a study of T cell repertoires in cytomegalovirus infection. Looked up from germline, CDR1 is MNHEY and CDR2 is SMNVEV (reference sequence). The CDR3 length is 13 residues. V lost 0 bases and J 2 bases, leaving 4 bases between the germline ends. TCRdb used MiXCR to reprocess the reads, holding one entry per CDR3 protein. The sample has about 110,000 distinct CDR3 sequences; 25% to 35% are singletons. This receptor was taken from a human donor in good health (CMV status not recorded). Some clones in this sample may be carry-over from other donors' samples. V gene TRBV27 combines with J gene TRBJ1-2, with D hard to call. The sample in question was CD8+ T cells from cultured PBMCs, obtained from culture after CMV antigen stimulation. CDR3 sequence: CASSLSRNYGYTF. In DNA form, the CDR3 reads TGTGCCAGCAGTTTATCCAGGAACTATGGCTACACCTTC.